These 29 T cell receptor beta chains were sequenced from one sample in a study of CD4 T cells in relation to SARS-CoV-2 and coronaviruses. The unexposed donors gave CD4+ T cells in about 2011-2018, prior to COVID-19. Isolation of CD4+ T cells took place after less than 11 days in culture. Sequenced by immunoSEQ multiplex PCR; TCRdb stores in-frame clones only, minus some. This sample has some 30,000 clones; roughly 80% occur once, and the top ten carry roughly 22%. Which antigens these TCRs recognize remains unknown. The sequencing input was CD4+ T cells from PBMCs, cultured in vitro. The receptors originated from a human donor in good health.

The rearrangement links TRBV10-3 to TRBJ1-4; 8 nucleotides line up with TRBD1. This CDR3 region has 15 residues. V was pared by 2 bases and J by 7 bases, with 6 bases of the junction left unmatched. The germline CDR1 and CDR2 sequences are ENHRY and SYGVKD. The CDR3 sequence is CAISEADRVVEKLFF. CDR3 DNA sequence: TGTGCCATCAGTGAGGCGGACAGGGTTGTTGAAAAACTGTTTTTT.

The chain is built from TRBV7-2 and TRBJ1-1; TRBD1 matches 11 bases. The trim removed 6 bases at V and 5 bases at J, leaving 5 bases unmatched. Germline V gene sequence: CDR1 SGHTA, CDR2 FQGNSA. The CDR3 consists of 14 residues. Here the CDR3 reads CASSRDRGRTEAFF. The CDR3 DNA reads as TGTGCCAGCAGTCGGGACAGGGGGAGGACTGAAGCTTTCTTT. Full variable domain (rest looked up from reference TRBV7-2 and TRBJ1-1): GAGVSQSPSNKVTEKGKDVELRCDPISGHTALYWYRQSLGQGLEFLIYFQGNSAPDKSGLPSDRFSAERTGGSVSTLTIQRTQQEDSAVYLCASSRDRGRTEAFFGQGTRLTVV.

The chain combines TRBV3-1 (or the pseudogene TRBV3-2) with TRBJ2-7; 9 nucleotides line up with TRBD1. CDR1 and CDR2 (germline): LGHDT, YNNKEL (reference sequence). The CDR3 covers 13 residues. V dropped 6 bases and J dropped 2; count of bases not matched to a gene: 2. The CDR3 spells CASRRQGAYEQYF. The DNA of the CDR3 is TGTGCCAGCAGACGACAGGGGGCCTACGAGCAGTACTTC.

The V gene is TRBV29-1, the J gene TRBJ2-1; 14 bases map to TRBD2. Per the germline V gene, CDR1 is SQVTM and CDR2 is ANQGSEA. This CDR3 is 12 amino acids long. V lost 6 bases and J lost 14; bases outside the gene matches: 6. For the CDR3, the DNA is TGCAGCGTGGCGGGACTAGCGGGAGTGGAGTTCTTC. Encoded protein: CSVAGLAGVEFF.

This sequence joins TRBV14 and TRBJ1-1; no definite D call. The germline V gene has CDR1 SGHDN and CDR2 FVKESK. The CDR3 has 13 residues. Trimming pared 4 bases from V and 5 bases from J, leaving 11 bases between. This chain's CDR3 is CASSLQGSTEAFF. CDR3 coding DNA: TGTGCCAGCAGCCTACAAGGATCGACTGAAGCTTTCTTT.

V and J are TRBV7-9 and TRBJ2-5, with D unclear. Germline V lookup: CDR1 SEHNR, CDR2 FQNEAQ (reference sequence). This CDR3 is built from 14 residues. V dropped 0 bases and J dropped 4 bases, with 9 bases sitting between them. Here the CDR3 DNA reads TGTGCCAGCAGCTTAGCGGGATCGGGAGAGACCCAGTACTTC. Protein: CASSLAGSGETQYF.

V and J are TRBV10-3 and TRBJ2-2; 15 nucleotides line up with TRBD2. CDR1 and CDR2 from the germline V gene are ENHRY and SYGVKD. The CDR3 runs to 18 residues. With 8 bases clipped from V and 5 bases from J, the junction kept 12 bases outside the gene matches. In DNA form, the CDR3 reads TGTGCCATCCTAATTGAGGGACTAGCGGGAGGCCAAACCGGGGAGCTGTTTTTT. Encoded protein: CAILIEGLAGGQTGELFF.

V usage is TRBV4-2 and J usage is TRBJ2-1; 8 bases agree with TRBD2. CDR1 and CDR2 (germline): LGHNA, YNFKEQ. The CDR3 is 15 amino acids. Germline trimming cut 2 bases from V and 7 bases from J; bases unmatched to any gene: 7. CDR3 sequence reads: CASSQMGLGGNEQFF. The CDR3 DNA reads as TGTGCCAGCAGCCAAATGGGACTAGGGGGGAATGAGCAGTTCTTC.

The V call is TRBV29-1, the J call TRBJ2-7, with TRBD2 matching 8 bases. The CDR3 has 15 amino acids. From germline, CDR1 is SQVTM and CDR2 ANQGSEA. V trimming: 2 bases; J trimming: 1 base; junction bases outside the gene matches: 7. CDR3 DNA sequence: TGCAGCGTTGAACGGAGGAGCGGGAGATCCTACGAGCAGTACTTC. This codes for CSVERRSGRSYEQYF.

This clone occurred a few times. J is TRBJ1-1 and V is TRBV29-1, with D hard to call. There are 12 residues in the CDR3. With 4 bases removed from V and 0 bases from J, the gap between germline ends came to 6 bases. Per the germline V gene, CDR1 is SQVTM and CDR2 is ANQGSEA. In DNA, the CDR3 is TGCAGCGTTGTAAGGTTGAACACTGAAGCTTTCTTT. Translation: CSVVRLNTEAFF.

The gene calls are TRBV7-2 and TRBJ2-1; D not certain. The germline V gene encodes CDR1 SGHTA and CDR2 FQGNSA. The CDR3 is 13 residues long. V was trimmed by 1 base and J by 9 bases, leaving 10 bases between them. This chain's CDR3 is CASSLDHAAEQFF. CDR3 nucleotide sequence: TGTGCCAGCAGCTTAGACCATGCGGCTGAGCAGTTCTTC. Using reference TRBV7-2 and TRBJ2-1 for the parts outside the CDR3, the full variable domain is GAGVSQSPSNKVTEKGKDVELRCDPISGHTALYWYRQSLGQGLEFLIYFQGNSAPDKSGLPSDRFSAERTGGSVSTLTIQRTQQEDSAVYLCASSLDHAAEQFFGPGTRLTVL.

This CDR3 is CASSLTSGSFNTQYF. CDR3 in DNA: TGTGCCAGCAGCTTGACTAGCGGGAGTTTCAATACGCAGTATTTT. This chain links TRBV11-1 with TRBJ2-3; 12 bases line up with TRBD2. Germline values: CDR1 SGHAT, CDR2 FQDESV (reference sequence). Unmatched junction bases numbered 5, after V lost 3 bases and J lost 7 bases. This CDR3 contains 15 residues.

The chain couples TRBV18 to TRBJ2-3, with 9 bases matching TRBD1. Germline CDR1 and CDR2: KGHSH and LQKENI. V gave up 5 bases and J gave up 8 bases; unmatched junction bases: 11. This CDR3 is 15 amino acids long. The CDR3 nucleotides are TGTGCCAGCTCAACGGGACAGGGAGCAATCGGTACGCAGTATTTT. Translating gives CASSTGQGAIGTQYF.

The V gene is TRBV5-6, the J gene TRBJ2-2; perhaps TRBD1 as D (6 bases). Germline assignment: CDR1 SGHDT and CDR2 YYEEEE. The length of the CDR3 is 16 residues. The V end lost 1 base, the J end lost 7 bases, and 17 bases lay between the germline ends. CDR3 nucleotides: TGTGCCAGCAGCTTGCTCGCCAGGGGAAGGGTCGGGGAGCTGTTTTTT. Amino acids: CASSLLARGRVGELFF.

The chain employs TRBV19 and TRBJ2-3; 8 positions match TRBD2. Germline V lookup: CDR1 LNHDA, CDR2 SQIVND (reference sequence). The CDR3 consists of 14 residues. The J segment lost 5 bases and the V segment lost 3 bases, leaving 4 bases of the junction unmatched. CDR3 DNA: TGTGCCAGTAGTATTACGGGAGGGGGAGATACGCAGTATTTT. It codes for CASSITGGGDTQYF.

J is TRBJ2-3 and V is TRBV3-1 (or the pseudogene TRBV3-2); TRBD2 aligns across 9 bases. This CDR3 contains 18 residues. J lost 2 bases, V lost 2 bases, and 11 bases had no gene match. Germline assignment: CDR1 LGHDT and CDR2 YNNKEL (reference sequence). Here the CDR3 DNA reads TGTGCCAGCAGCCAAAATGAAGAGCGGGGGGCTTACACAGATACGCAGTATTTT. It specifies CASSQNEERGAYTDTQYF.

The gene calls are TRBV5-6 and TRBJ1-2; D is possibly TRBD1 (6 bases). The germline CDR1 and CDR2 sequences are SGHDT and YYEEEE. V lost 0 bases, J lost 7 bases, and 16 bases lay in between. This CDR3 comprises 15 residues. CDR3 nucleotides: TGTGCCAGCAGCTTGGGTGGGGGGCGAGGCGTTGGCTACACCTTC. Its translation is CASSLGGGRGVGYTF.

This clone was counted a few times. This rearrangement joins TRBV27 to TRBJ1-5; the match to TRBD1 covers 10 bases. Unmatched junction bases numbered 4, after V lost 6 bases and J lost 5 bases. The CDR3 consists of 14 residues. Germline assignment: CDR1 MNHEY and CDR2 SMNVEV (reference sequence). The CDR3 loop reads CASSADRGDQPQHF. DNA for the CDR3: TGTGCCAGCAGCGCGGACAGGGGGGATCAGCCCCAGCATTTT.

V gene TRBV9 combines with J gene TRBJ2-1; D call uncertain. CDR1 is SGDLS and CDR2 is YYNGEE in the germline V gene. V lost 0 bases to trimming and J lost 1 base, with 8 bases between them. This CDR3 region has 15 residues. The CDR3 loop reads CASSVAAGSYNEQFF. The CDR3, as DNA: TGTGCCAGCAGCGTAGCGGCCGGATCCTACAATGAGCAGTTCTTC.

A single count supports this clone. This chain connects TRBV18 to TRBJ1-5; maybe TRBD1 (5 bases). The germline V gene has CDR1 KGHSH and CDR2 LQKENI. The CDR3 has 15 amino acids. The V end lost 1 base, the J end lost 3 bases, and 10 bases lay between the germline ends. The chain's CDR3 is CASSPRDGNNQPQHF. The CDR3 nucleotides are TGTGCCAGCTCACCACGGGACGGAAACAATCAGCCCCAGCATTTT.

The chain employs TRBV28 and TRBJ1-4, with D tentatively TRBD1 (5 bases). There are 16 residues in the CDR3. V was pared by 4 bases and J by 6 bases, with 18 bases between. Germline lookup yields CDR1 MDHEN and CDR2 SYDVKM. The CDR3: CASSSRGVWADEKLFF. The DNA for the CDR3 is TGTGCCAGCAGTTCCCGAGGGGTTTGGGCCGATGAAAAACTGTTTTTT. The complete variable domain, with remaining parts taken from reference TRBV28 and TRBJ1-4, reads DVKVTQSSRYLVKRTGEKVFLECVQDMDHENMFWYRQDPGLGLRLIYFSYDVKMKEKGDIPEGYSVSREKKERFSLILESASTNQTSMYLCASSSRGVWADEKLFFGSGTQLSVL.

V is TRBV28 and J is TRBJ1-1; unclear D gene. Germline V lookup: CDR1 MDHEN, CDR2 SYDVKM. V lost 10 bases, J lost 5 bases, and 11 bases lay in between. The CDR3 loop spans 11 amino acids. For the CDR3, the DNA is TGTGCCACCGCCCGGGATACTGAAGCTTTCTTT. This translates into CATARDTEAFF.

This sequence joins TRBV2 and TRBJ1-1; D call uncertain. V lost 7 bases to trimming and J lost 7 bases, with 19 bases between them. This CDR3 has 14 amino acids. CDR1 is SNHLY, CDR2 FYNNEI, per germline. This CDR3 reads CASIRADQGGEAFF. The DNA for the CDR3 is TGTGCCAGCATTCGGGCAGACCAAGGCGGTGAAGCTTTCTTT.

J is TRBJ2-7 and V is TRBV4-2; 8 positions match TRBD2. Looked up from germline, CDR1 is LGHNA and CDR2 is YNFKEQ. The CDR3 is made up of 17 amino acids. V gave up 0 bases and J gave up 5 bases; unmatched junction bases: 12. As DNA, the CDR3 is TGTGCCAGCAGCCAAGAAGTCGGCGCTAGCGGGTGGAACGAGCAGTACTTC. This encodes CASSQEVGASGWNEQYF.

The V gene is TRBV6-2 or TRBV6-3, the J gene TRBJ2-7; D could derive from TRBD1 or TRBD2 (5 bases each). CDR1 is MNHEY, CDR2 SVGEGT, per germline. Trimming cost V 2 bases and J 3 bases, with 11 bases left between them. The CDR3 runs 14 residues. The CDR3 loop is CASSYEARGYEQYF. CDR3 DNA: TGTGCCAGCAGTTACGAGGCGAGGGGCTACGAGCAGTACTTC.

The chain has TRBV9 and TRBJ1-2, with 7 bases identical to TRBD1. After removal of 2 bases from V and 3 bases from J, the junction contained 4 bases not matched to a gene. The CDR3 contains 14 residues. Germline lookup yields CDR1 SGDLS and CDR2 YYNGEE. This CDR3 reads CASSVRDRDYGYTF. The CDR3 bases are TGTGCCAGCAGCGTCCGGGACAGAGACTATGGCTACACCTTC.

The CDR3, as DNA: TGTGCCAGCACCCGGACAGGGACCAACTATGGCTACACCTTC. This encodes CASTRTGTNYGYTF. The rearrangement joins TRBV6-5 to TRBJ1-2; TRBD1 agrees at 8 bases. The CDR3 is 14 residues long. CDR1 and CDR2 from the germline V gene are MNHEY and SVGAGI. V lost 7 bases, J lost 2 bases, and 6 bases stayed unmatched.

The V call is TRBV2, the J call TRBJ2-3; D gene uncertain. The germline V gene has CDR1 SNHLY and CDR2 FYNNEI. Trimming cost V 9 bases and J 3 bases, with 10 bases left between them. CDR3 length: 12 residues. For the CDR3, the DNA is TGTGCCAGTAACCTGGCGACAGATACGCAGTATTTT. Its protein product is CASNLATDTQYF.

V gene TRBV5-4 combines with J gene TRBJ2-5, with 7 bases identical to TRBD2. The CDR3 has 14 residues. Germline V gives CDR1 SGHNT, CDR2 YYREEE (reference sequence). Trimming cost V 1 base and J 5 bases; bases outside gene matches: 5. CDR3 DNA: TGTGCCAGCAGCTTGACTGGGACTACGGAGACCCAGTACTTC. Its protein product is CASSLTGTTETQYF.